These 26 T cell receptor beta chains share one sample of origin, sequenced in a study of shared clonotypes between healthy human individuals. Assay: immunoSEQ multiplex PCR; the TCRdb copy retains only in-frame clones and omits some. The table includes about 1.5 million clones, 95% to 97% detected once. The source material was naive CD4+ T cells sorted from blood. The subset denotes: CD45RA+ positively selected. All receptors derive from a man younger than 45 in good health.

This clone has only a few counts. V usage is TRBV21-1 and J usage is TRBJ1-2; the table's D call, TRBD1, has no DNA check behind it. TRBV21-1 is a listed pseudogene. The CDR3 loop spans 14 amino acids. The CDR3 sequence is CASRIRDRVYGYTF. The DNA of the CDR3 is TGTGCCAGCAGAATCAGGGACAGGGTATACGGCTACACCTTC.

The chain is built from TRBV7-8 and TRBJ1-2, with D unresolved. This CDR3 comprises 13 residues. Germline assignment: CDR1 SGHVS and CDR2 FQNEAQ. Between the trimmed V and J ends, which lost 5 bases and 0 bases, there was a span of 7 bases. The CDR3 region has the DNA TGTGCCAGCAGCCTGGACCCTAACTATGGCTACACCTTC. As protein: CASSLDPNYGYTF.

As concerns this clone: One junction end disagrees with the germline gene, perhaps due to a read error. The V and J genes are TRBV11-2 and TRBJ1-4, with 8 nucleotides matching TRBD1. The CDR3 runs to 11 residues. Germline values: CDR1 SGHAT, CDR2 FQNNGV. The DNA for the CDR3 is TGTGCCAGCAGCTTAATGGACAGGGTCGTTTTT. It yields the protein CASSLMDRVVF.

The CDR3 DNA is TGCAGCGCCGGCTTCGGGGTAAATCAGCCCCAGCATTTT. Amino acids: CSAGFGVNQPQHF. The genes are TRBV29-1 and TRBJ1-5; D is unresolved. In germline, CDR1 is SQVTM, CDR2 ANQGSEA. The length of the CDR3 is 13 residues. The V and J ends lost 7 bases and 4 bases respectively, with 14 bases between them.

Regarding this clone: One junction end disagrees with the germline gene, perhaps due to a read error. The chain joins TRBV6-5 to TRBJ2-7; a weak D match, TRBD1 (7 bases). The germline V gene encodes CDR1 MNHEY and CDR2 SVGAGI. The CDR3 covers 15 residues. CDR3 residues: CASSDSGGISHEQYF. Written as DNA, the CDR3 is TGTGCCAGCAGTGACTCAGGGGGGATAAGCCACGAGCAGTACTTC.

This clone showed up just once. The chain uses TRBV9 and TRBJ2-1; D might be TRBD1 (5 bases). Trimming took off 4 bases at V and 4 bases at J, with 15 bases between the two ends. The CDR3 runs 15 residues. CDR1 and CDR2 (germline): SGDLS, YYNGEE. The CDR3 protein is CASSPRQWPYNEQFF. CDR3 DNA: TGTGCCAGCAGCCCAAGACAGTGGCCTTACAATGAGCAGTTCTTC.

The gene calls are TRBV5-1 and TRBJ2-1; no reliable D call. Trimming stripped 0 bases from V and 0 bases from J, with 7 bases between. Germline lookup yields CDR1 SGHRS and CDR2 YFSETQ. CDR3 size: 15 residues. CDR3: CASSLANPSYNEQFF. The CDR3 DNA reads as TGCGCCAGCAGCTTGGCTAACCCCTCCTACAATGAGCAGTTCTTC.

This rearrangement joins TRBV28 to TRBJ1-1; D unresolved. V was trimmed by 8 bases and J by 9 bases, leaving 22 bases between them. CDR1 is MDHEN and CDR2 is SYDVKM in the germline V gene. There are 14 residues in the CDR3. CDR3 sequence (DNA): TGTGCCAGCTCAAAACCGGGAGTTATCCTTCAAGCTTTCTTT. Its protein product is CASSKPGVILQAFF.

The rearrangement joins TRBV7-2 to TRBJ2-1; D is tentatively TRBD1 or TRBD2 (6 bases each). Trimming cost V 3 bases and J 7 bases, with 16 bases left between them. This CDR3 spans 15 amino acids. Germline CDR1 SGHTA, CDR2 FQGNSA. The CDR3 nucleotides read TGTGCCAGCAGCTTGGGGGGCGTCAAGACTAATGAGCAGTTCTTC. Its protein product is CASSLGGVKTNEQFF.

V and J are TRBV9 and TRBJ2-7, with D possibly matching TRBD2 (6 bases). The germline V gene has CDR1 SGDLS and CDR2 YYNGEE. Deletions cut 0 bases from V and 0 bases from J, with 10 bases between. The CDR3 consists of 15 residues. The CDR3 nucleotides read TGTGCCAGCAGCGTAGATCCGGACTACTCCTACGAGCAGTACTTC. Protein sequence: CASSVDPDYSYEQYF.

The chain has TRBV9 and TRBJ2-3; 7 bases fit TRBD1. The CDR3 is made up of 15 amino acids. CDR1 is SGDLS and CDR2 is YYNGEE in the germline V gene. With V trimmed by 1 base and J by 4 bases, 6 bases remained unmatched. The CDR3 DNA reads as TGTGCCAGCAGCGTACGAGGGGGCTGGGCAGATACGCAGTATTTT. It codes for CASSVRGGWADTQYF.

The chain joins TRBV18 to TRBJ1-4, with D perhaps matching TRBD1 (5 bases). There are 14 residues in the CDR3. The ends were cut back, 4 bases at V and 0 bases at J, with 6 bases in the middle. Germline V gene sequence: CDR1 KGHSH, CDR2 LQKENI. The CDR3 sequence: CASSRQTTNEKLFF. The CDR3 bases are TGTGCCAGCTCACGACAGACAACTAATGAAAAACTGTTTTTT. Full variable domain (remainder filled in from reference TRBV18 and TRBJ1-4): NAGVMQNPRHLVRRRGQEARLRCSPMKGHSHVYWYRQLPEEGLKFMVYLQKENIIDESGMPKERFSAEFPKEGPSILRIQQVVRGDSAAYFCASSRQTTNEKLFFGSGTQLSVL.

V usage is TRBV10-2 and J usage is TRBJ1-1; 7 bases match TRBD1. CDR1 is WSHSY, CDR2 SAAADI, per germline. J was trimmed by 3 bases and V by 0 bases; bases with no gene match: 4. This CDR3 spans 15 amino acids. The CDR3 reads CASSESGQGDTEAFF. The DNA for the CDR3 is TGCGCCAGCAGTGAGTCGGGGCAGGGGGACACTGAAGCTTTCTTT.

The V call is TRBV25-1, the J call TRBJ2-2; TRBD2 is a possible D gene (6 bases). Per germline, CDR1 MGHDK and CDR2 SYGVNS. Trimming pared 0 bases from V and 2 bases from J, leaving 13 bases between. The CDR3 totals 17 residues. The chain's CDR3 is CASSEYRERPNTGELFF. The DNA for the CDR3 is TGTGCCAGCAGTGAATACCGGGAGCGACCTAACACCGGGGAGCTGTTTTTT.

The chain employs TRBV5-1 and TRBJ2-2; D uncertain. V dropped 0 bases and J dropped 4 bases, with 7 bases sitting between them. CDR3 length: 14 residues. CDR1 SGHRS and CDR2 YFSETQ come from the germline V gene. The CDR3 loop is CASSLELVTGELFF. Written as DNA, the CDR3 is TGCGCCAGCAGCTTGGAACTCGTCACCGGGGAGCTGTTTTTT. Using reference TRBV5-1 and TRBJ2-2 for the parts outside the CDR3, the full variable domain is KAGVTQTPRYLIKTRGQQVTLSCSPISGHRSVSWYQQTPGQGLQFLFEYFSETQRNKGNFPGRFSGRQFSNSRSEMNVSTLELGDSALYLCASSLELVTGELFFGEGSRLTVL.

The gene calls are TRBV18 and TRBJ2-7; possible D gene TRBD2, 5 bases. The CDR3 extends over 14 amino acids. V lost 5 bases, J lost 2 bases, and 13 bases lay in between. The germline V gene encodes CDR1 KGHSH and CDR2 LQKENI. CDR3 nucleotides: TGTGCCAGCTCAGACTACAGTCTCACCTACGAGCAGTACTTC. Its protein is CASSDYSLTYEQYF.

The J gene is TRBJ1-3, the V gene TRBV28; TRBD1 might be the D (6 bases). Between the trimmed V and J ends, which lost 8 bases and 3 bases, there was a span of 14 bases. The CDR3 covers 14 residues. Germline V lookup: CDR1 MDHEN, CDR2 SYDVKM. CDR3 DNA: TGTGCCAGCTCCGGGACATTGCATGGAAACACCATATATTTT. Protein product: CASSGTLHGNTIYF.

V is TRBV6-5 and J is TRBJ1-2; D is unresolved. The CDR3 covers 11 residues. Germline loops: CDR1 MNHEY, CDR2 SVGAGI. The germline V and J ends were trimmed by 1 base and 8 bases, with 5 bases remaining between them. CDR3: CASSYLRGYTF. CDR3 bases: TGTGCCAGCAGTTACTTAAGAGGCTACACCTTC.

The rearrangement joins TRBV18 to TRBJ2-2, with 12 bases matching TRBD2. Germline lookup yields CDR1 KGHSH and CDR2 LQKENI. V shed 3 bases and J 6 bases; nucleotides not matched to a gene: 8. The CDR3 covers 17 residues. For the CDR3, the DNA is TGTGCCAGCTCACCCAGACTAGCGGGAGTTCTTGCCGGGGAGCTGTTTTTT. Its protein is CASSPRLAGVLAGELFF.

The V gene is TRBV7-2, the J gene TRBJ1-5, with D hard to call. V lost 3 bases and J 5 bases, leaving 8 bases between the germline ends. The CDR3 contains 13 residues. Per the germline V gene, CDR1 is SGHTA and CDR2 is FQGNSA. This CDR3 reads CASSLNSDQPQHF. In nucleotides, the CDR3 is TGTGCCAGCAGCTTGAACAGTGATCAGCCCCAGCATTTT.

The V gene is TRBV5-5, the J gene TRBJ1-5; D is unclear. Trimming pared 2 bases from V and 1 base from J, leaving 7 bases between. This CDR3 has 14 amino acids. Germline loops: CDR1 SGHKS, CDR2 YYEKEE (reference sequence). CDR3 amino acids: CASSFMGSNQPQHF. CDR3 DNA sequence: TGTGCCAGCAGCTTCATGGGGAGCAATCAGCCCCAGCATTTT.

V usage is TRBV16 and J usage is TRBJ2-2; no clear D. This CDR3 spans 18 amino acids. Germline CDR1 is KGHSY and CDR2 is FQNENV. V was clipped by 3 bases and J by 5 bases, with 22 bases between them. The CDR3 loop is CASSHPPGGRPRTGELFF. The CDR3 coding sequence is TGTGCCAGCAGCCACCCCCCGGGCGGAAGACCCAGGACCGGGGAGCTGTTTTTT.

CDR3 amino acids: CASSSRDRDYEQYF. The CDR3 bases are TGTGCCAGCAGCTCCCGGGACAGGGACTACGAGCAGTACTTC. The genes are TRBV9 and TRBJ2-7; 9 bases match TRBD1. Trimming took 4 bases from V and 3 from J; bases not matched to a gene: 5. The V gene's germline CDR1 is SGDLS and CDR2 YYNGEE. The CDR3 length is 14 residues.

This CDR3 reads CASSLIASPSYEQYF. Here the CDR3 DNA reads TGTGCCAGCAGTTTAATCGCCAGCCCCAGCTACGAGCAGTACTTC. This rearrangement joins TRBV27 to TRBJ2-7; no definite D call. The CDR3 has 15 residues. V was pared by 2 bases and J by 3 bases, with 14 bases between. Per germline, CDR1 MNHEY and CDR2 SMNVEV (reference sequence).

The J gene is TRBJ2-7, the V gene TRBV7-3; perhaps TRBD2 as D (5 bases). The V gene lost 3 bases and the J gene lost 3 bases, with 12 bases spanning the gap. There are 14 residues in the CDR3. The germline gives CDR1 SGHTA, CDR2 FQGTGA. The CDR3 bases are TGTGCCAGCAGCTTGGTGGGGAGCGGCTACGAGCAGTACTTC. Its protein product is CASSLVGSGYEQYF. Full variable domain (missing parts from reference TRBV7-3 and TRBJ2-7): GAGVSQTPSNKVTEKGKYVELRCDPISGHTALYWYRQSLGQGPEFLIYFQGTGAADDSGLPNDRFFAVRPEGSVSTLKIQRTERGDSAVYLCASSLVGSGYEQYFGPGTRLTVT.

The chain links TRBV9 to TRBJ1-2; 12 bases agree with TRBD1. V gave up 3 bases and J gave up 4 bases; unmatched junction bases: 7. The CDR3 is made up of 16 amino acids. CDR1 and CDR2 (germline): SGDLS, YYNGEE. DNA for the CDR3: TGTGCCAGCAGCGCCCGGGACAGGGGGCTGTTCTATGGCTACACCTTC. This translates into CASSARDRGLFYGYTF.